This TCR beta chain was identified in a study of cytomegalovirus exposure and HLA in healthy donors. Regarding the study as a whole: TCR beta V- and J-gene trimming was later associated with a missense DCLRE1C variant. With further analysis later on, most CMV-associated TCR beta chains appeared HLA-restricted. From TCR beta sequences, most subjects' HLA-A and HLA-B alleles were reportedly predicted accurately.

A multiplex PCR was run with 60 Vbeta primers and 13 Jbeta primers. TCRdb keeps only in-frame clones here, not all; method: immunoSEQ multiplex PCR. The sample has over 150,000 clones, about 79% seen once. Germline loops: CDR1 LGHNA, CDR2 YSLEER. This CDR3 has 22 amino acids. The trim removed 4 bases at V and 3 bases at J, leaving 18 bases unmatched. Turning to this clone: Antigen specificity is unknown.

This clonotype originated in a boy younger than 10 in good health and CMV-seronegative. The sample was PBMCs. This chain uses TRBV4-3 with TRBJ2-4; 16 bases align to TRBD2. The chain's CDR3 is CASSLFPGTSGGAVSGKNIQYF. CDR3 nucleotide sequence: TGCGCCAGCAGCCTATTTCCCGGGACTAGCGGGGGGGCAGTATCAGGCAAAAACATTCAGTACTTC.